This T cell receptor beta chain was recorded in a study of T cells in Graves' hyperthyroidism and ophthalmopathy. Overall study: Upon initial diagnosis and before any treatment, peripheral blood was collected. Study-level points and caveats: Most thyroid clonotypes expanded above 0.001 were also detected in blood.

Researchers took RNA transcripts and amplified the TCR beta CDR3 regions from them. First-round RT-PCR targeting the TCR CDR3 was performed with the HTBI primer set. TCRdb re-called the multiplex PCR reads through MiXCR, storing one row per CDR3 protein. The table records fewer than 400,000 distinct CDR3 sequences, roughly 13% of them present only once. This clonotype has ten or more counts. Its target is unknown. CDR3 size: 14 residues. V shed 6 bases and J shed 2 bases, with 14 bases lying between them. Germline CDR1 MDHEN, CDR2 SYDVKM. This clonotype originated in a man in his forties or fifties with Graves' ophthalmopathy. The genes are TRBV28 and TRBJ2-7; D is unclear. Sequencing used blood. CDR3 in amino acids: CASSTTQRPYEQYF. CDR3 sequence (DNA): TGTGCCAGCAGCACCACTCAAAGACCCTACGAGCAGTACTTC.